Listed below are T cell receptor beta chains from one sample, sequenced in a study of cytomegalovirus exposure and HLA in healthy donors. Assay used: immunoSEQ multiplex PCR; TCRdb lists only in-frame clones, some missing. Among approximately 160,000 clones listed, about three quarters were seen once. Sequenced: PBMCs. These TCRs come from a male donor in good health and CMV-seronegative. Both conserved end residues are trimmed from each CDR3.

J gene | V gene | CDR3 protein
TRBJ2-1 | TRBV11-2 | ASSPLRGPYNEQF
TRBJ2-3 | TRBV9 | ASSAHRAGGITDTQY
TRBJ2-2 | TRBV7-6 | ASSLGLAGNTGELF
TRBJ2-5 | TRBV5-6 | ASSLALAGGQETQY
TRBJ2-7 | TRBV20-1 | SAPRSYEQY
TRBJ1-1 | TRBV6-1 | ASEQGPGFTEAF
TRBJ2-7 | TRBV4-2 | ASSQERGTNEQY
TRBJ2-6 | TRBV2 | ASNERTGANVLT
TRBJ1-2 | TRBV18 | ASSPAGTEGDGYT
TRBJ2-2 | TRBV6-6 | ASSSGTANTGELF
TRBJ1-1 | TRBV5-1 | ASSGQGGNTEAF